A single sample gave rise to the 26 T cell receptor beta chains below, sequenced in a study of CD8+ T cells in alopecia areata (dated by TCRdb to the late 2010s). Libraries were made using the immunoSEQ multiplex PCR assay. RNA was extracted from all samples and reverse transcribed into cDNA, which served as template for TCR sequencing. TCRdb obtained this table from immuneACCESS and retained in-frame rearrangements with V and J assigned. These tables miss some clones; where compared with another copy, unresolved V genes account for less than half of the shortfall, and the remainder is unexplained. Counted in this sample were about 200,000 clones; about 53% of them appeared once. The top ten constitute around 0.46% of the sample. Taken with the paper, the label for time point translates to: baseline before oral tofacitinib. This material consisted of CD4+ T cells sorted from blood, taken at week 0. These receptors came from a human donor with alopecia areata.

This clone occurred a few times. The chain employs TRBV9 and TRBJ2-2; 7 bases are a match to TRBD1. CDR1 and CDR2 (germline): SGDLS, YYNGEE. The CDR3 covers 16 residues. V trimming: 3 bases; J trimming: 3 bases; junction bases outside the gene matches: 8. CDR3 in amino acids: CASSETITGDTGELFF. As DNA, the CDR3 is TGTGCCAGCAGCGAAACTATCACAGGGGACACCGGGGAGCTGTTTTTT.

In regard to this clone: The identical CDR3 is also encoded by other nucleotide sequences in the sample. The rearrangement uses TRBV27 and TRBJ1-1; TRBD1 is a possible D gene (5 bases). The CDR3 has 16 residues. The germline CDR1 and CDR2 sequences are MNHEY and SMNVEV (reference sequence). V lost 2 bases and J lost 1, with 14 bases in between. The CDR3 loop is CASSLPPGRGNTEAFF. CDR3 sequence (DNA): TGTGCCAGCAGTTTACCACCCGGGAGGGGGAACACTGAAGCTTTCTTT.

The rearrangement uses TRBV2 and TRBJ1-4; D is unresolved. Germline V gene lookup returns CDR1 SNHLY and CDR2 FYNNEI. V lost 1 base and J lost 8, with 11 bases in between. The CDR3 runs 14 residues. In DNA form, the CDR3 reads TGTGCCAGCAGTGAAGGAGTTATAGGGGAAAAACTGTTTTTT. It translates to CASSEGVIGEKLFF.

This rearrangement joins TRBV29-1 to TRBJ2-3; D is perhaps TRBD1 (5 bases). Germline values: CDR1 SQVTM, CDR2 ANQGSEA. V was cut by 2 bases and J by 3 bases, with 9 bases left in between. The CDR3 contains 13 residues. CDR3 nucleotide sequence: TGCAGCGTTGAAATGGCAGGGACAGATACGCAGTATTTT. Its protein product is CSVEMAGTDTQYF.

The CDR3 here is CAIKGTGADTQYF. The CDR3 DNA reads TGTGCCATCAAAGGAACGGGGGCGGATACGCAGTATTTT. The rearrangement links TRBV10-3 to TRBJ2-3, with D possibly being TRBD1 or TRBD2 (6 bases each). The CDR3 covers 13 residues. Germline lookup yields CDR1 ENHRY and CDR2 SYGVKD. Trimming took off 7 bases at V and 6 bases at J, with 14 bases between the two ends.

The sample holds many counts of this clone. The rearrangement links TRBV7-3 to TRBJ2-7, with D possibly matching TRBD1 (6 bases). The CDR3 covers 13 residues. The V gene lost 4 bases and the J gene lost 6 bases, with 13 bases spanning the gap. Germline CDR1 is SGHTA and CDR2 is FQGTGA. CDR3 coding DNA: TGTGCCAGCAGCTCCGGACAGTCCGGCGAGCAGTACTTC. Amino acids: CASSSGQSGEQYF.

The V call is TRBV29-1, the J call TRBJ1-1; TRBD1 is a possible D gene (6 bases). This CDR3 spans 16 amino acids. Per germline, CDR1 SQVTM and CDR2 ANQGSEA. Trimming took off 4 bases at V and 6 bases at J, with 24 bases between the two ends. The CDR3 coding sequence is TGCAGCGTTGCGCCCCAAGCGGGGGGCTTTAGGGCTGAAGCTTTCTTT. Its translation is CSVAPQAGGFRAEAFF.

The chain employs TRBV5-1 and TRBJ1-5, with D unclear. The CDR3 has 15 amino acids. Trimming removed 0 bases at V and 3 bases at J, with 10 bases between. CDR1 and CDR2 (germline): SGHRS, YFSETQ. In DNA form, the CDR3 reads TGCGCCAGCAGCTTGGACAGCCAAATCAATCAGCCCCAGCATTTT. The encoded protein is CASSLDSQINQPQHF. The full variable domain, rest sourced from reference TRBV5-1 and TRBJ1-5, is KAGVTQTPRYLIKTRGQQVTLSCSPISGHRSVSWYQQTPGQGLQFLFEYFSETQRNKGNFPGRFSGRQFSNSRSEMNVSTLELGDSALYLCASSLDSQINQPQHFGDGTRLSIL.

The CDR3 is CASSYRVGQRTDTQYF. The CDR3 region has the DNA TGCGCCAGCAGCTACCGAGTAGGACAGCGCACAGATACGCAGTATTTT. J is TRBJ2-3 and V is TRBV5-1; possible D gene TRBD1, 6 bases. The CDR3 length is 16 residues. V gave up 3 bases and J gave up 1 base, with 15 bases separating them. Germline CDR1 SGHRS, CDR2 YFSETQ.

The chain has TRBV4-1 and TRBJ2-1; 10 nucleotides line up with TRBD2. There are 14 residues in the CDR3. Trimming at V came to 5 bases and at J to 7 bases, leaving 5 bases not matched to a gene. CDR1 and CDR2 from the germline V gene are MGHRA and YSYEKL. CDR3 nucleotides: TGCGCCAGCAGCAAAGGACTAGCGGTGAATGAGCAGTTCTTC. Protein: CASSKGLAVNEQFF.

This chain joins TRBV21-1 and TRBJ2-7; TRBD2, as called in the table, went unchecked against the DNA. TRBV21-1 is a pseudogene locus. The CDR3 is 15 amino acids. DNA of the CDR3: TGTGCCAGCAAAGGGAGCGGGAGGGCCCTCTACGAGCAGTACTTC. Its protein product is CASKGSGRALYEQYF.

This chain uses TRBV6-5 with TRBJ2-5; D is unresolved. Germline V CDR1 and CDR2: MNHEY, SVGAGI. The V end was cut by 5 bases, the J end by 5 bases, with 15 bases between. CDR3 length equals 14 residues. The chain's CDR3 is CASSNPATRETQYF. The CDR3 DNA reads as TGTGCCAGCAGTAACCCCGCGACGAGGGAGACCCAGTACTTC.

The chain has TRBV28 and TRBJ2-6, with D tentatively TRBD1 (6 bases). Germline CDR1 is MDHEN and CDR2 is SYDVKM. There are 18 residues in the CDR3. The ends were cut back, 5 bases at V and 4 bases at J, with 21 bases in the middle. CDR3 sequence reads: CASSPLSGGAKGANVLTF. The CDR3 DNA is TGTGCCAGCAGTCCCCTGAGTGGGGGCGCGAAAGGGGCCAACGTCCTGACTTTC. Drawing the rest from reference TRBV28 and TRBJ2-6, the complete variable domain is DVKVTQSSRYLVKRTGEKVFLECVQDMDHENMFWYRQDPGLGLRLIYFSYDVKMKEKGDIPEGYSVSREKKERFSLILESASTNQTSMYLCASSPLSGGAKGANVLTFGAGSRLTVL.

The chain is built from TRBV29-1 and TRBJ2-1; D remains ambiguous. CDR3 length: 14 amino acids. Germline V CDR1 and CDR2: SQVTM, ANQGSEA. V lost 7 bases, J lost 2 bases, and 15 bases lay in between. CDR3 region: CSAFDPPAYNEQFF. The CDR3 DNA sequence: TGCAGCGCCTTCGACCCTCCGGCCTACAATGAGCAGTTCTTC.

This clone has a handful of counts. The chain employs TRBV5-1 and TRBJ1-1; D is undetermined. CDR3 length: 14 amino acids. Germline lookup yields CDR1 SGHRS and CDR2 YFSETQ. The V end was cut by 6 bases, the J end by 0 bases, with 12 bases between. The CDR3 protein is CASNRNGLNTEAFF. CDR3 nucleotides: TGCGCCAGCAATAGGAATGGTTTGAACACTGAAGCTTTCTTT.

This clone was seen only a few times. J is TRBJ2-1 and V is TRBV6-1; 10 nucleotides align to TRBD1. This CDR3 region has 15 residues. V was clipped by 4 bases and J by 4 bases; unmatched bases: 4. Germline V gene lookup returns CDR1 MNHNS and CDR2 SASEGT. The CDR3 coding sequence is TGTGCCAGCAGTGGTGGACAGGGGGTGTACAATGAGCAGTTCTTC. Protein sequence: CASSGGQGVYNEQFF.

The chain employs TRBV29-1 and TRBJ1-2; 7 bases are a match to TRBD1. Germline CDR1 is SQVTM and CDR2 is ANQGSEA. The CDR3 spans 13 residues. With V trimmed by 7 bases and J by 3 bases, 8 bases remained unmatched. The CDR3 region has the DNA TGCAGCGCCCGACAGGGAATAGACTATGGCTACACCTTC. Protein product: CSARQGIDYGYTF.

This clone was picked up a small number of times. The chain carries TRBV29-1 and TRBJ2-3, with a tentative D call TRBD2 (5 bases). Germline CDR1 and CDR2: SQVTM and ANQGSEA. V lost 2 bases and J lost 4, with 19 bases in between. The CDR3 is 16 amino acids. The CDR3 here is CSVEPGMGPASDTQYF. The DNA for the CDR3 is TGCAGCGTTGAACCGGGGATGGGCCCCGCTTCAGATACGCAGTATTTT.

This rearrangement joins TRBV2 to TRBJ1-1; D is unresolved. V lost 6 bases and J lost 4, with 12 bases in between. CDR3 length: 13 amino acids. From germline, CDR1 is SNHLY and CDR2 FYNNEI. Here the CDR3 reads CASSVRGGTEAFF. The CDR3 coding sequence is TGTGCCAGCAGCGTAAGAGGAGGCACTGAAGCTTTCTTT.

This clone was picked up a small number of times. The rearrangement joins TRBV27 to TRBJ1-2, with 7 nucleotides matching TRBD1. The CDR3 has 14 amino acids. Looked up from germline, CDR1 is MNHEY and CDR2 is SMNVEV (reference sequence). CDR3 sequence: CGSRGQNSNYGYTF. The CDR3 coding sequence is TGTGGGTCTAGGGGGCAGAACTCTAACTATGGCTACACCTTC.

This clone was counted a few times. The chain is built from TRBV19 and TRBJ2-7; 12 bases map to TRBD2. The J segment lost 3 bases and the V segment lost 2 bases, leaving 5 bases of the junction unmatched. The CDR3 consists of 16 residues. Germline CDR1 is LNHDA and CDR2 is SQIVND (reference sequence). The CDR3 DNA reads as TGTGCCAGTAGTATATCGACTAGCGGGGGCCGCTACGAGCAGTACTTC. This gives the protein CASSISTSGGRYEQYF.

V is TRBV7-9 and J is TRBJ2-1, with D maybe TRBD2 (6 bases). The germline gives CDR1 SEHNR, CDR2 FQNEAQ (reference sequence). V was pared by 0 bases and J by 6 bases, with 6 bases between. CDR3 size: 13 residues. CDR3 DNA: TGTGCCAGCAGCTTAGCGGAGGGCAATGAGCAGTTCTTC. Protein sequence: CASSLAEGNEQFF.

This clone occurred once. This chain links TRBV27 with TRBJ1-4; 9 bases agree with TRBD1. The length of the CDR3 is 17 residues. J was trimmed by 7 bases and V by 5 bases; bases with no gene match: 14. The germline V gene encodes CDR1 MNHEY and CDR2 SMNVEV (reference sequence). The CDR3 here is CASSPSRDRARGEKLFF. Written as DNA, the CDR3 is TGTGCCAGCAGTCCATCCCGGGACAGGGCGAGGGGTGAAAAACTGTTTTTT. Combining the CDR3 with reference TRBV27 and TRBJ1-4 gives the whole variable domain EAQVTQNPRYLITVTGKKLTVTCSQNMNHEYMSWYRQDPGLGLRQIYYSMNVEVTDKGDVPEGYKVSRKEKRNFPLILESPSPNQTSLYFCASSPSRDRARGEKLFFGSGTQLSVL.

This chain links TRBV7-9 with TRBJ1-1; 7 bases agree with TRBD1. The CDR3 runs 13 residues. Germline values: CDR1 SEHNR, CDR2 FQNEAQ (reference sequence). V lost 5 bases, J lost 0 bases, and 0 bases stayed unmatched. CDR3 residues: CASSQGVNTEAFF. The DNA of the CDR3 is TGTGCCAGCAGCCAGGGGGTGAACACTGAAGCTTTCTTT.

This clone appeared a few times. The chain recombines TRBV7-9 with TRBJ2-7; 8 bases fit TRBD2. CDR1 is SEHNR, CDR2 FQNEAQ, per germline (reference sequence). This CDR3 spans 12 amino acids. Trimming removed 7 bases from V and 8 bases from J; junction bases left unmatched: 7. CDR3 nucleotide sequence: TGTGCCAGCACCTTCCGGGGGGGAAAGCAGTACTTC. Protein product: CASTFRGGKQYF.

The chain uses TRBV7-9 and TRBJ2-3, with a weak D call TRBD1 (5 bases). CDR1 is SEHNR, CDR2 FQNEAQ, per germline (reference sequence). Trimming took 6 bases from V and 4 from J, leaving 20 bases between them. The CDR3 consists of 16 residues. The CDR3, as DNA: TGTGCCAGCAGTTTCGTTTACTGGGGCAGGGCAGATACGCAGTATTTT. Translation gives CASSFVYWGRADTQYF. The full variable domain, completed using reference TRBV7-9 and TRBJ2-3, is DTGVSQNPRHKITKRGQNVTFRCDPISEHNRLYWYRQTLGQGPEFLTYFQNEAQLEKSRLLSDRFSAERPKGSFSTLEIQRTEQGDSAMYLCASSFVYWGRADTQYFGPGTRLTVL.